Listed below are T cell receptor beta chains from one sample, sequenced in a study of T cell responses to AZD1222 COVID-19 vaccine. Clones were read by immunoSEQ multiplex PCR, and TCRdb kept only the in-frame ones, dropping some. The sample consists of 110,000 to 150,000 clones, 75% to 90% of them appearing once. Material: peripheral blood, obtained on day 0 of AZD1222 vaccination. The receptors were gathered from an adult in good health. The CDR3 runs from the conserved cysteine through the conserved F or W. The D gene is left open where the match is weak. Size values are once, few and many counts, or a class for expanded clones, and some rows have none.

-,TRBV12-3/TRBV12-4,TRBJ1-2,-,TGTGCCAGCAGTTTATCCCGCGGGTACGGCTACACCTTC,CASSLSRGYGYTF
-,TRBV7-2,TRBJ2-3,-,TGTGCCAGCAGCCTGTGGTTTTCTAGCACAGATACGCAGTATTTT,CASSLWFSSTDTQYF
-,TRBV5-1,TRBJ2-2,-,TGCGCCAGCAGCTTGGGGACAAGGAACACCGGGGAGCTGTTTTTT,CASSLGTRNTGELFF
-,TRBV2,TRBJ1-5,-,TGTGCCAGCAGTGTATCGGGTTATCAGCCCCAGCATTTT,CASSVSGYQPQHF
-,TRBV7-8,TRBJ2-7,-,TGTGCCAGCAGCTTAGTGGACCGGTACGAGCAGTACTTC,CASSLVDRYEQYF
-,TRBV28,TRBJ1-1,-,TGTGCCAGCAGTTCGGCCAGGGAAGCTTTCTTT,CASSSAREAFF
once,TRBV18,TRBJ1-4,-,TGTGCCAGCTCACCCTCGCGTCAAGAAAAACTGTTTTTT,CASSPSRQEKLFF
-,TRBV18,TRBJ2-7,-,TGTGCCAGCTCACCACAGGGAACCTACGAGCAGTACTTC,CASSPQGTYEQYF
-,TRBV7-2,TRBJ2-7,TRBD1,TGTGCCAGCAGCTTAGCCGGGACAGGGGGCGAGCAGTACTTC,CASSLAGTGGEQYF
-,TRBV4-2,TRBJ1-2,-,TGTGCCAGCAGCCAAAGGGGGGTACAGGGAAATGGCTACACCTTC,CASSQRGVQGNGYTF
-,TRBV6-1,TRBJ2-7,-,TGTGCCAGCAGTGAAGTGGTAGGGGATTCCTACGAGCAGTACTTC,CASSEVVGDSYEQYF
-,TRBV7-7,TRBJ2-3,-,TGTGCTAGCAGCCCCTCGACAGTAGATACGCAGTATTTT,CASSPSTVDTQYF
once,TRBV7-3,TRBJ2-3,-,TGTGCCAGCAGCGTCACTACAGATACGCAGTATTTT,CASSVTTDTQYF
-,TRBV7-9,TRBJ1-1,-,TGTGCCAGCAGTCGTCAGGGGGAAGCTTTCTTT,CASSRQGEAFF
-,TRBV30,TRBJ2-3,-,TGTGCTTACGGACGTGAGTACACAGATACGCAGTATTTT,CAYGREYTDTQYF
-,TRBV5-8,TRBJ1-4,TRBD1,TGTGCCAGCAGCTTTCCATTAGCTAGGACAGGGTGGAGTAAACTGTTTTTT,CASSFPLARTGWSKLFF
-,TRBV6-5,TRBJ1-2,TRBD1,TGTGCCAGCAGTTACTCGAAACAGGGGTTGGATGGCTACACCTTC,CASSYSKQGLDGYTF
-,TRBV11-2,TRBJ2-7,-,TGTGCCAGCAGCTGGGCCTACGAGCAGTACTTC,CASSWAYEQYF
few,TRBV5-1,TRBJ2-7,-,TGCGCCAGCAGCTTTGGGTCCCTCTACGAGCAGTACTTC,CASSFGSLYEQYF
-,TRBV15,TRBJ2-7,-,TGTGCCACCAGCAGAGGTGGAATTTTCTACGAGCAGTACTTC,CATSRGGIFYEQYF
-,TRBV7-2,TRBJ1-5,TRBD1,TGTGCCAGCAGCTTAGTTCTACAGGGGCAGCCCCAGCATTTT,CASSLVLQGQPQHF
-,TRBV5-1,TRBJ1-2,TRBD1,TGCGCCAGCAGCTTAAACACCGGGACAGGGCCGGAGGGCTACACCTTC,CASSLNTGTGPEGYTF
-,TRBV5-6,TRBJ1-1,-,TGTGCCAGCAGCAACAGGGTCGGGAACACTGAAGCTTTCTTT,CASSNRVGNTEAFF
once,TRBV18,TRBJ2-7,TRBD1,TGTGCCAGCTCATTATCGGACAGGGAATGGATATTC,CASSLSDREWIF
-,TRBV5-4,TRBJ1-2,-,TGTGCCAGCAGCTTTGAGGGGGGCGCCGGTGGCTACACCTTC,CASSFEGGAGGYTF
many,TRBV19,TRBJ2-5,-,TGTGCCAGTAGTATTTCTCAACGGCAATCTCAAGAGACCCAGTACTTC,CASSISQRQSQETQYF
-,TRBV11-2,TRBJ2-3,-,TGTGCCAGCAGCTTCGACTCTACCCCAGATACGCAGTATTTT,CASSFDSTPDTQYF
-,TRBV6-5,TRBJ1-2,TRBD1,TGTGCCAGCAGTTACGGGCAGGGGGACTATGGCTACACCTTC,CASSYGQGDYGYTF
-,TRBV19,TRBJ2-1,TRBD2,TGTGCCAGTAGTACCGCGGGGGGCCGAGGGAATGAGCAGTTCTTC,CASSTAGGRGNEQFF
-,TRBV3-1/TRBV3-2,TRBJ1-2,-,TGTGCCAGCAGCCCCGGCAGGGAGTCCGCTGGCTACACCTTC,CASSPGRESAGYTF
-,TRBV4-1,TRBJ2-2,TRBD1,TGCGCCAGCAGCCAAGATCTGGGACAGGGGCGTTCCGGGGAGCTGTTTTTT,CASSQDLGQGRSGELFF
few,TRBV5-8,TRBJ2-6,TRBD1,TGTGCCAGCAGCGAGACAGGGGATGGCTCTGGGGCCAACGTCCTGACTTTC,CASSETGDGSGANVLTF
-,TRBV19,TRBJ2-1,TRBD2,TGTGCCAGTAGTACGGGACTAGACCCCTACAATGAGCAGTTCTTC,CASSTGLDPYNEQFF
-,TRBV5-8,TRBJ1-2,TRBD1,TGTGCCAGCAGCCGGGACAGGTATAAGGGCTACACCTTC,CASSRDRYKGYTF
-,TRBV14,TRBJ1-1,-,TGTGCCAGCAGCCAAACCCGAGCCGGGTCTAAAGCTTTCTTT,CASSQTRAGSKAFF
-,TRBV5-1,TRBJ2-5,-,TGCGCCAGCAGCGCGGTTAGCGGTACCGGCGGAGAGACCCAGTACTTC,CASSAVSGTGGETQYF
-,TRBV28,TRBJ1-6,-,TGTGCCAGCAGCCCTGCCCCCTCGTGGCCCCCGCCCCTCCACTTT,CASSPAPSWPPPLHF
-,TRBV18,TRBJ1-6,TRBD1,TGTGCCAGCTCACCAACAGGGGGCAGGAATTCACCCCTCCACTTT,CASSPTGGRNSPLHF
-,TRBV18,TRBJ1-2,-,TGTGCCAGCGCAAGGTCCGGGGCAGTTGATGGCTACACCTTC,CASARSGAVDGYTF
-,TRBV10-3,TRBJ2-1,-,TGTGCCATCAGTGAGTCGGAGGCGGACGAGCAGTTCTTC,CAISESEADEQFF
-,TRBV30,TRBJ1-2,-,TGTGCCTGGATGAAACGGCGGCCCGGGTGCTCCTTC,CAWMKRRPGCSF
-,TRBV5-6,TRBJ1-3,-,TGTGCCAGCAGCTTGGTTGGGGTCTCTGGAAACACCATATATTTT,CASSLVGVSGNTIYF
-,TRBV7-9,TRBJ2-1,TRBD1,TGTGCCAGCAGCCGTGGGACAGGGGGCGCGGATAATGAGCAGTTCTTC,CASSRGTGGADNEQFF
-,TRBV19,TRBJ1-5,-,TGTGCCAGTAGTATAGATCCTGGGCTTAATCAGCCCCAGCATTTT,CASSIDPGLNQPQHF
-,TRBV4-1,TRBJ2-5,TRBD2,TGCGCCAGCAGCCGGTCTACCGGGACTAGCGGGATTAGCCAAGAGACCCAGTACTTC,CASSRSTGTSGISQETQYF
-,TRBV2,TRBJ1-1,-,TGTGCCAGCAGTGGTCGGGCCTTGAACACTGAAGCTTTCTTT,CASSGRALNTEAFF
once,TRBV3-1/TRBV3-2,TRBJ2-7,-,TGTGCCAGCAGCCATCTACACGAGCAGTACTTC,CASSHLHEQYF
-,TRBV5-1,TRBJ1-2,-,TGCGCCAGCAGCTTGTTAGGGGCCCAGGGAGGTGGCTACACCTTC,CASSLLGAQGGGYTF
-,TRBV18,TRBJ1-2,-,TGTGCCAGCTCACCAACCCAGGGGCGGGATGGCTACACCTTC,CASSPTQGRDGYTF
-,TRBV3-1/TRBV3-2,TRBJ2-1,TRBD2,TGTGCCAGCAGCCAAGAACTAGCGGGGAGGTGTAGGGAGCAGTTCTTC,CASSQELAGRCREQFF
-,TRBV7-8,TRBJ1-6,-,TGTGCCAGCAGCCCTCGTGGGAGCAGTACGGTTTATAATTCACCCCTCCACTTT,CASSPRGSSTVYNSPLHF
-,TRBV5-1,TRBJ1-6,-,TGCGCCAGCACCTCTGACCTTGGGACACCCCTCCACTTT,CASTSDLGTPLHF
-,TRBV4-1,TRBJ2-1,-,TGCGCCAGCAGCCTCACGAGGATCGATGAGCAGTTCTTC,CASSLTRIDEQFF
-,TRBV9,TRBJ1-2,-,TGTGCCAGCAGCGGAATCTATGGCTACACCTTC,CASSGIYGYTF
-,TRBV15,TRBJ1-4,TRBD1,TGTGCCACCAGCGGAAGGGGGCCAACAACTAATGAAAAACTGTTTTTT,CATSGRGPTTNEKLFF
-,TRBV3-1/TRBV3-2,TRBJ2-5,-,TGTGCCAGCAGCCAAGCCGGTCCCGGCCAAGAGACCCAGTACTTC,CASSQAGPGQETQYF
-,TRBV3-1/TRBV3-2,TRBJ1-2,-,TGTGCCAGCAGCCAAGACGAAGGGATCCATGGCTACACCTTC,CASSQDEGIHGYTF
-,TRBV27,TRBJ2-3,-,TGTGCCAGCAGTTCCCGAAGCGGGCCTAGCACAGATACGCAGTATTTT,CASSSRSGPSTDTQYF
-,TRBV5-1,TRBJ1-4,TRBD1,TGCGCCAGCAGCATGGGACAGCCTAATGAAAAACTGTTTTTT,CASSMGQPNEKLFF
-,TRBV6-5,TRBJ2-7,-,TGTGCCAGCAGTTGGGACATGAGCTCCTACGAGCAGTACTTC,CASSWDMSSYEQYF